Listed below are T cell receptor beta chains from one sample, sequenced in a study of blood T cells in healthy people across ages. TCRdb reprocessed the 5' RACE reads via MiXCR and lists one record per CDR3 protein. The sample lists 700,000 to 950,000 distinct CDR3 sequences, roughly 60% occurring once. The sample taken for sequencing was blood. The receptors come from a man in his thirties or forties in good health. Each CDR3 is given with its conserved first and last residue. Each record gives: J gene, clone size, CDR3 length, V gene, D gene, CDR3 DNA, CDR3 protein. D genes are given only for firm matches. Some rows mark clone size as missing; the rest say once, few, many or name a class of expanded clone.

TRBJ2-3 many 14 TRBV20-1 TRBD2 TGCAGTGTAGTGCCCCTAGCGGGAGGAGATACGCAGTATTTT CSVVPLAGGDTQYF
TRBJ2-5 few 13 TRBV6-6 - TGTGCCAGCAGCTACGAGTCCCGGGAGACCCAGTACTTC CASSYESRETQYF
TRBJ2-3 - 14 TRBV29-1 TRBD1 TGCAGCGTTGGAGGACAGGTAAACACAGATACGCAGTATTTT CSVGGQVNTDTQYF
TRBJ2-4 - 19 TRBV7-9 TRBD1 TGTGCCAGCAGCTCAAGACAGGGGGCGGCAGAACTAGCCAAAAACATTCAGTACTTC CASSSRQGAAELAKNIQYF
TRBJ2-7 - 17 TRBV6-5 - TGTGCCAGCAGGCCCGCTCCGAACACCGGTTCTTCCTACGAGCAGTACTTC CASRPAPNTGSSYEQYF
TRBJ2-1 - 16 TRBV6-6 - TGTGCCAGCCGGGAAGGCCCCGGGACAAATTACAATGAGCAGTTCTTC CASREGPGTNYNEQFF
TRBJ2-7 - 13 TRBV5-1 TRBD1 TGCGCCAGCAGCGGGGGGACAGGGTACGAGCAGTACTTC CASSGGTGYEQYF
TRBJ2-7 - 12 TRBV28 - TGTGCCAGCAGTCCCCCCTGGCACGAGCAGTACTTC CASSPPWHEQYF
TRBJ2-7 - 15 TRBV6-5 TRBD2 TGTGCCAGCAGTTACTCCCTAGCGGGAGTCTACGAGCAGTACTTC CASSYSLAGVYEQYF
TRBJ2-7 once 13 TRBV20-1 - TGCAGTGCTAGAAAGCCGAGGGGCTACGAGCAGTACTTC CSARKPRGYEQYF
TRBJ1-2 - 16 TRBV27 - TGTGCCAGCAGCCATGATCCGGGGGGCAGTAACTATGGCTACACCTTC CASSHDPGGSNYGYTF
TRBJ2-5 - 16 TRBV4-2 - TGTGCCAGCAGCCAATCAGGAGGAGGGAGTATAGAGACCCAGTACTTC CASSQSGGGSIETQYF
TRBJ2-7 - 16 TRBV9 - TGTGCCAGCAGCCCAAAGGGGGAATCGGTCCCCTACGAGCAGTACTTC CASSPKGESVPYEQYF
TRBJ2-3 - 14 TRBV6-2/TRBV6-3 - TGTGCCAGCAACGACCGGTCCAACACAGATACGCAGTATTTT CASNDRSNTDTQYF
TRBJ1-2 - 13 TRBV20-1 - TGCAGTGCTAGAGATAAGACAGTTTGGGGCTACACCTTC CSARDKTVWGYTF
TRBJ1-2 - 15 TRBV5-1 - TGCGCCAGCAGCTTGCAAAGTGAGCCCGTGGGTGGCTACACCTTC CASSLQSEPVGGYTF
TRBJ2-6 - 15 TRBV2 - TGTGCCAGCAGCGCCCAGAACTCTGGGGCCAACGTCCTGACTTTC CASSAQNSGANVLTF
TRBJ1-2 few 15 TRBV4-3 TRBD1 TGCGCCAGCAGCCAAGATGACAGGGACGCCTATGGCTACACCTTC CASSQDDRDAYGYTF
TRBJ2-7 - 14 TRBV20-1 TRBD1 TGCAGTGCTTCTACGGGACAGGGCCACTACGAGCAGTACTTC CSASTGQGHYEQYF
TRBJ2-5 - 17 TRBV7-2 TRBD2 TGTGCCAGCAGCCCAGGGACTAGCGGGGGGTTCAAAGAGACCCAGTACTTC CASSPGTSGGFKETQYF
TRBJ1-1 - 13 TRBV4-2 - TGTGCCAGCTCGGGGGGACGCGGAACTGAAGCTTTCTTT CASSGGRGTEAFF
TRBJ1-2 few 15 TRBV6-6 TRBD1 TGTGCCAGCAGAAATGGACAGGGCTTTAACTATGGCTACACCTTC CASRNGQGFNYGYTF
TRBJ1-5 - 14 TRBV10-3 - TGTGCCATCAAGATGGGGGGAGACAATCAGCCCCAGCATTTT CAIKMGGDNQPQHF
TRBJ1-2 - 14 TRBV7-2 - TGTGCCAGCAGCTCAATGGACAGTAACTATGGCTACACCTTC CASSSMDSNYGYTF
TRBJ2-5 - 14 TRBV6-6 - TGTGCTGTAAAGGGTGCAGGGAGGTTTTACGAACAGTACTTC CAVKGAGRFYEQYF
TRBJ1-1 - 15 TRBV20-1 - TGCAGTGCAAAGGAACCGGGACAATGGAGCACTGAAGCTTTCTTT CSAKEPGQWSTEAFF
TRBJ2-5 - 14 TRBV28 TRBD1 TGTGCCAGTTCGACAGGGAAAGAGTGGGAGACCCAGTACTTC CASSTGKEWETQYF
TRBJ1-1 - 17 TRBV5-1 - TGCGCCAGCAGCTTGCGGAGAATCGGGGGAATGAACACTGAAGCTTTCTTT CASSLRRIGGMNTEAFF
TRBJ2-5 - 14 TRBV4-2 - TGTGCCAGCAGCCAAGGTGAGACAGCAGAGACCCAGTACTTC CASSQGETAETQYF
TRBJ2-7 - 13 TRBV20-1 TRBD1 TGCAGTGCCCTAGGACAGGGCCCTTACGAGCAGTACTTC CSALGQGPYEQYF
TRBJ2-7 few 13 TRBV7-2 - TGTGCCAGCAGTCCCGACGGATACTACGAGCAGTACTTC CASSPDGYYEQYF
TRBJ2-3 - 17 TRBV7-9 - TGTGCCAGCAGCTCTCCCCCGGGGACATCGAGCACAGATACGCAGTATTTT CASSSPPGTSSTDTQYF
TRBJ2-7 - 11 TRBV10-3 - TGTGCCATTCGGGACCAATACGAGCAGTACTTC CAIRDQYEQYF
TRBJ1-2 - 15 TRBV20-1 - TGCAGTGCTAGAGTTTTGGATTTACCTAACTATGGCTACACCTTC CSARVLDLPNYGYTF
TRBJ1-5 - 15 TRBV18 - TGTGCCAGCTCACCACCAGCGGGGGACAATCAGCCCCAGCATTTT CASSPPAGDNQPQHF
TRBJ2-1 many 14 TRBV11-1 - TGTGCCAGCAGCTTAGGGGCAGGGTTTAATGAGCAGTTCTTC CASSLGAGFNEQFF
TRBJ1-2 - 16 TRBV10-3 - TGTGCCATCAGTGAGTCGACGGGGGGAAATGGCTATGGCTACACCTTC CAISESTGGNGYGYTF
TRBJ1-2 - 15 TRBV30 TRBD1 TGTGCCTGGAGCGGACCGGGACAGCCACTCTATGGCTACACCTTC CAWSGPGQPLYGYTF
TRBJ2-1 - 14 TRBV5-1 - TGCGCCAGCAATTGGGGGCGAGCATACAATGAGCAGTTCTTC CASNWGRAYNEQFF
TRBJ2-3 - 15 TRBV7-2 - TGTGCCAGCAGCACCGGGGAGTCCAGTCCTCATACGCAGTATTTT CASSTGESSPHTQYF
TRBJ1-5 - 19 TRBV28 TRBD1 TGTGCCAGCAGTTTATTTGGACAGGCCTCCCGTCTAGACAATCAGCCCCAGCATTTT CASSLFGQASRLDNQPQHF